Reported below is one T cell receptor (beta chain). Its antigen is unidentified. TCR beta cDNA was made by 5'RACE template switching with UMIs. TCRdb reanalyzed the 5' RACE reads, giving one entry per CDR3 protein sequence and no DNA. This repertoire includes hundreds of thousands of distinct CDR3 sequences. The sample originates from a study of T cells expressing NK-cell markers. At the level of the study: Source material for TCR beta repertoires consisted of sorted CD3+CD56+NKG2C+, CD3+CD56+NKG2C- and CD3+CD56-NKG2C+ T cells. Study observations and caveats: In roughly six donors, dominant NKG2C+ clonotypes were roughly 1.0-8% of CD8+ T cells. Certain NKG2C+ T cell clones were expanded, and their HCMV specificity remained unclear.

Germline-derived CDR1 and CDR2 are SGHDT and YYEEEE. The CDR3 is 16 residues long. This clonotype was sampled from a woman between 18 and 69 years old in good health. Sequencing used blood T cells: a sorted CD56 or NKG2C T cell subset, CD4+ or CD8+ T cells, or bulk PBMC T cells (not recorded which). The chain uses TRBV5-6 and TRBJ2-6. The CDR3 is CASSLFGVSGANVLTF.